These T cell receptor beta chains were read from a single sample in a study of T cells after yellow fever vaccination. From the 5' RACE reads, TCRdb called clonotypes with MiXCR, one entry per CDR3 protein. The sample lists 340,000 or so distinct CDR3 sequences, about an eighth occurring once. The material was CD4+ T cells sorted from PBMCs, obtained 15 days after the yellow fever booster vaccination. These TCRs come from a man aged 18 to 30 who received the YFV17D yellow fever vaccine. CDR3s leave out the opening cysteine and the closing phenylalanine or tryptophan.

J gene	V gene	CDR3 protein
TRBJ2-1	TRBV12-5	ASGLVPAGINEQF
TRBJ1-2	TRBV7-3	ASSSGQGSFVGYT
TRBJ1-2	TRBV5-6	ASSFLNTGILGYGYT
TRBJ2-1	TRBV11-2	ASSLDGYEQF
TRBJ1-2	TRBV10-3	AISSGTGVGYT
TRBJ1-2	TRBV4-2	ASSQVTDGKGYT
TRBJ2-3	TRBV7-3	ASSWQGASADTQY
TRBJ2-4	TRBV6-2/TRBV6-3	ASSYSLSNKNIQY
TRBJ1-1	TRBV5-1	ASSLGDRPKGTEAF
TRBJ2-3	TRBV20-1	SANDWRRTDTQY
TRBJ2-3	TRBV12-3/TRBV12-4	ASTWHQRADTQY
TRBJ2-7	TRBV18	ASSPPFPYEQY
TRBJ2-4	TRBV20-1	SAEGLPKNIQY
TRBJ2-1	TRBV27	ASRPQGPEIEQF
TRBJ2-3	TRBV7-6	ASSSNPPLTSGGAQY
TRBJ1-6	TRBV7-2	ASTVDANSPLH
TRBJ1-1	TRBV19	ASSLLDGSTEAF
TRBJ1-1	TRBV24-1	ATSDSGLRDTEAF
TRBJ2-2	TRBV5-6	ASSRGGTAGELF
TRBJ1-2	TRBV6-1	ASTQASGNYGYT
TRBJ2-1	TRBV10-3	AIGRNEQF
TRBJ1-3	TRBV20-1	SARDEGGNTIY
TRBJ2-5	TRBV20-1	SAKPAQGAFQETQY
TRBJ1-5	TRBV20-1	SAKTGDQPQH
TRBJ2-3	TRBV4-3	ASSQGGGALLHSTDTQY
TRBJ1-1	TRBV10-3	AISDPFGTEAF
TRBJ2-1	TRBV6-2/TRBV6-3	ASSSRGGTYNEQF
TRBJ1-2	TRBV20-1	SARPRGPPRPLFWAYGYT
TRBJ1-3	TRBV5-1	ASSLVGLDSGNTIY
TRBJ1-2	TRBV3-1	ASRPGRSYGYT
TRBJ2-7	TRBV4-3	ASSQGLAGEQY
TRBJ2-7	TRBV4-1	ASSHDRLAGGRVTYEQY
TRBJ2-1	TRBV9	ASSVGSSGGHNEQF
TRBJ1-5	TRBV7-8	ASSLAYRGLNQPQH
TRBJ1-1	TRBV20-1	SARGDSQRRNTEAF
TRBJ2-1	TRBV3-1	ASSQGARNNEQF